Given below is one T cell receptor beta chain in context. As yet, its antigen is unknown. This may be a read error: a much more frequent sequence differs by one nucleotide. CDR3 length equals 12 residues. Germline values: CDR1 MDHEN, CDR2 SYDVKM. Trimming pared 8 bases from V and 0 bases from J, leaving 7 bases between. TCR alpha and beta CDR3 regions were amplified from RNA using iRepertoire nested multiplex PCR. Input was roughly 100-450 ng of tissue mRNA or PBMC total RNA. TCRdb re-analysed the multiplex PCR reads in MiXCR, keeping a single row per CDR3 protein. The data contain under 200,000 distinct CDR3 sequences, roughly two fifths of them singletons. This entry belongs to a study of glioma-infiltrating T cells. General observations from the study: Very few CDR3 sequences were shared between tissue and blood.

Sequenced material: glioma tissue, nonneoplastic brain tissue, or PBMCs (not recorded which). The V gene is TRBV28, the J gene TRBJ2-5, with D possibly matching TRBD1 (6 bases). The sequence was obtained from a human donor with low-grade glioma or glioblastoma, undergoing nonglioma brain surgery, or in good health (not recorded which). The CDR3, as DNA: TGTGCCAGCGACAGGAACCAAGAGACCCAGTACTTC. Encoded protein: CASDRNQETQYF.